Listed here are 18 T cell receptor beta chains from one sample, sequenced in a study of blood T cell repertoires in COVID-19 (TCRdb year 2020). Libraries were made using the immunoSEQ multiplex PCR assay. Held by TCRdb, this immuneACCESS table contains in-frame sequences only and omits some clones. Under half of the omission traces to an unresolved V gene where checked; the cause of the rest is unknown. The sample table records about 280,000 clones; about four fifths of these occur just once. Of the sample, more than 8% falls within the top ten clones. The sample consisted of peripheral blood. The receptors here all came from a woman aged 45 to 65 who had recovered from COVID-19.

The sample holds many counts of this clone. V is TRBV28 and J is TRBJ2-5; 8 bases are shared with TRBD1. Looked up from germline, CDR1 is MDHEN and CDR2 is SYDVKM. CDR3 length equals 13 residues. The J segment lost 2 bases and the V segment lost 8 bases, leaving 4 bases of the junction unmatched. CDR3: CASEDREQETQYF. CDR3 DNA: TGTGCCAGCGAGGACAGGGAACAAGAGACCCAGTACTTC.

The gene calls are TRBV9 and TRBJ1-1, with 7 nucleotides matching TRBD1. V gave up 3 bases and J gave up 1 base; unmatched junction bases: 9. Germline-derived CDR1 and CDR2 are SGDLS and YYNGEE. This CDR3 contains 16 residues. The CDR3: CASSAGQENWNTEAFF. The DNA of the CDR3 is TGTGCCAGCAGCGCCGGACAGGAGAATTGGAACACTGAAGCTTTCTTT.

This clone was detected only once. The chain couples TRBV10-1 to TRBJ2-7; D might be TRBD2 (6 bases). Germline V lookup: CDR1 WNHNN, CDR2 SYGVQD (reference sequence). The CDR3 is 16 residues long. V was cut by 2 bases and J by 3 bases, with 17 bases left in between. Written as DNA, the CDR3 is TGCGCCAGCAGTGAGCCCCCTGGCCAGCGGGTCTACGAGCAGTACTTC. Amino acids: CASSEPPGQRVYEQYF.

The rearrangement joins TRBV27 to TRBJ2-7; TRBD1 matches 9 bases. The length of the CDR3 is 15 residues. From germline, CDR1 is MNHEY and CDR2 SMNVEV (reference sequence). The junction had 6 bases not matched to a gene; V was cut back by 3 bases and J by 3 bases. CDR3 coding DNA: TGTGCCAGCAGTTTCTCGGACAGGGGCAACTACGAGCAGTACTTC. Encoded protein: CASSFSDRGNYEQYF.

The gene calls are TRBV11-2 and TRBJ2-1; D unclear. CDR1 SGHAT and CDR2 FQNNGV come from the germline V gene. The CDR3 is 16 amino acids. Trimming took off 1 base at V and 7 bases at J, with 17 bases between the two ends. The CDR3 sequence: CASSLVRRSALNEQFF. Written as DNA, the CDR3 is TGTGCCAGCAGCTTAGTTAGAAGAAGTGCACTTAATGAGCAGTTCTTC.

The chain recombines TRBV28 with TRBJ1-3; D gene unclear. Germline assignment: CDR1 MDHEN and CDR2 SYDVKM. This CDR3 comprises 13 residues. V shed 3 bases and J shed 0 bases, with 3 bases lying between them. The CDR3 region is CASSFSSGNTIYF. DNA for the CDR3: TGTGCCAGCAGTTTCTCCTCTGGAAACACCATATATTTT.

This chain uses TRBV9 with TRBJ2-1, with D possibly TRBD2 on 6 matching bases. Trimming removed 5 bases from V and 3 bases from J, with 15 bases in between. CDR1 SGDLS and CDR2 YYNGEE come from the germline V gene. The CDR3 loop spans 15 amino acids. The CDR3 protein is CASSAAGEVYNEQFF. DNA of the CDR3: TGTGCCAGCAGTGCCGCCGGGGAGGTCTACAATGAGCAGTTCTTC.

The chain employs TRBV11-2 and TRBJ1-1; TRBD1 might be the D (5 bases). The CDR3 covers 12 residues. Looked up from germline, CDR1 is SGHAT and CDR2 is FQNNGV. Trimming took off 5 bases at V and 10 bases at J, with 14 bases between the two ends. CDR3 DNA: TGTGCCAGCAGCCCCACCAGGGTGTCAGCTTTCTTT. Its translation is CASSPTRVSAFF.

The CDR3 spells CASSQGGSNQPQHF. Here the CDR3 DNA reads TGCGCCAGCAGCCAAGGAGGTAGCAATCAGCCCCAGCATTTT. The genes are TRBV4-1 and TRBJ1-5, with D hard to call. Germline CDR1 and CDR2: MGHRA and YSYEKL. CDR3 length: 14 amino acids. V gave up 1 base and J gave up 0 bases, with 4 bases separating them.

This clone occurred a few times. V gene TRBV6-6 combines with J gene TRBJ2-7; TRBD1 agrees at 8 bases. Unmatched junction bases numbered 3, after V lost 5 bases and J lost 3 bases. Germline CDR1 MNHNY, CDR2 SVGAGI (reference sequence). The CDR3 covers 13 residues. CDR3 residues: CASSPGQVYEQYF. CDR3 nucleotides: TGTGCCAGCAGTCCGGGACAGGTCTACGAGCAGTACTTC.

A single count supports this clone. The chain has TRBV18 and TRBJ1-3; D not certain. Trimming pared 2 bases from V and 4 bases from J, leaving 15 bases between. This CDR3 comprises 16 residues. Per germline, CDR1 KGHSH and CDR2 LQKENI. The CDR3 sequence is CASSPKMENTGNTIYF. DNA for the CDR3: TGTGCCAGCTCACCAAAGATGGAGAACACAGGAAACACCATATATTTT.

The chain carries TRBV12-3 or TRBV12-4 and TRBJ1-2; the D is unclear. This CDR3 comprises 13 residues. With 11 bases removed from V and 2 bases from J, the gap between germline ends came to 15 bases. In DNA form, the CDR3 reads TGTGCCTCCGGCAGTAGGGAGAACTATGGCTACACCTTC. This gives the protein CASGSRENYGYTF.

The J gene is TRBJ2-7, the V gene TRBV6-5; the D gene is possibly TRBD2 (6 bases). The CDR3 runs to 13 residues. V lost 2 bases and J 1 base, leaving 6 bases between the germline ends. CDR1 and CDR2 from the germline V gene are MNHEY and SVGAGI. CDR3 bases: TGTGCCAGCAGTTACGGGACTTCCTACGAGCAGTACTTC. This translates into CASSYGTSYEQYF.

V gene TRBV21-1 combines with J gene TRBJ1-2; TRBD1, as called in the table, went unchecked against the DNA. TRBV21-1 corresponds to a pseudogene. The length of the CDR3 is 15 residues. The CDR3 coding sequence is TGTGCCAGCAGCAAAAGGGGGACAGGGAAGATAGACTACACCTTC. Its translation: CASSKRGTGKIDYTF.

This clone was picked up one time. As DNA, the CDR3 is TGTGCCAGCAGCTCCGGGACAGGGAACTACGAGCAGTACTTC. It yields the protein CASSSGTGNYEQYF. The chain couples TRBV5-6 to TRBJ2-7, with TRBD1 matching over 9 bases. With 3 bases clipped from V and 3 bases from J, the junction kept 4 bases outside the gene matches. This CDR3 comprises 14 residues. The germline V gene has CDR1 SGHDT and CDR2 YYEEEE.

The CDR3 protein is CASSSRLAGGYNEQFF. CDR3 nucleotides: TGCGCCAGCAGCTCACGACTAGCGGGGGGGTACAATGAGCAGTTCTTC. The chain combines TRBV5-1 with TRBJ2-1; 14 bases match TRBD2. Germline V gene data show CDR1 as SGHRS and CDR2 as YFSETQ. The CDR3 is 16 residues long. Trimming removed 3 bases from V and 4 bases from J; junction bases left unmatched: 3. Drawing the rest from reference TRBV5-1 and TRBJ2-1, the complete variable domain is KAGVTQTPRYLIKTRGQQVTLSCSPISGHRSVSWYQQTPGQGLQFLFEYFSETQRNKGNFPGRFSGRQFSNSRSEMNVSTLELGDSALYLCASSSRLAGGYNEQFFGPGTRLTVL.

CDR3 sequence reads: CASSPPTIPRAQYF. DNA of the CDR3: TGTGCCAGCAGTCCCCCGACTATCCCGCGGGCCCAGTACTTC. J is TRBJ2-5 and V is TRBV27; D is perhaps TRBD2 (5 bases). Per the germline V gene, CDR1 is MNHEY and CDR2 is SMNVEV (reference sequence). The CDR3 contains 14 residues. V was trimmed by 5 bases and J by 9 bases, leaving 19 bases between them.

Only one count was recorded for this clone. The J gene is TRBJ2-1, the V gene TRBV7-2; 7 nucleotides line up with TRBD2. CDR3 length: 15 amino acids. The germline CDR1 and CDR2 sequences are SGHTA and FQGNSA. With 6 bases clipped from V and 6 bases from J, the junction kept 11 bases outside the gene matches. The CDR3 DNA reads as TGTGCCAGCAGGTTAAGCAGCGGGACGGCCAATGAGCAGTTCTTC. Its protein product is CASRLSSGTANEQFF.